Listed below are T cell receptor beta chains from one sample, sequenced in a study of blood T cells in healthy people across ages. Each CDR3 protein is one row after TCRdb ran MiXCR on the 5' RACE reads. This sample has about 640,000 distinct CDR3 sequences, with under 65% found just once. Sequenced: blood. The receptors here all came from a man between 60 and 75 years old in good health. Both conserved end residues are part of each CDR3. The D gene is left open where the match is weak. A row's size may be missing; if present it is once, few, many or a size class.

J	D	size	V	CDR3	DNA
TRBJ2-1	TRBD2	NA	TRBV10-3	CAISGTGAGGGNEQFF	TGTGCCATCAGTGGAACGGGGGCGGGAGGAGGAAATGAGCAGTTCTTC
TRBJ1-5	NA	NA	TRBV28	CASSPGQLNQPQHF	TGTGCCAGCAGTCCCGGACAACTCAATCAGCCCCAGCATTTT
TRBJ2-7	TRBD2	NA	TRBV18	CASSPSGGTYGQYF	TGTGCCAGCTCACCGAGCGGGGGGACCTACGGGCAGTACTTC
TRBJ1-5	TRBD1	NA	TRBV6-2/TRBV6-3	CASSYSQGGNQPQHF	TGTGCCAGCAGTTACTCCCAGGGGGGCAATCAGCCCCAGCATTTT
TRBJ1-4	NA	few	TRBV28	CASSPIRGLNEKLFF	TGTGCCAGCAGTCCCATCAGGGGACTTAATGAAAAACTGTTTTTT
TRBJ2-3	TRBD2	NA	TRBV11-2	CASSHNSGHTDTQYF	TGTGCCAGCAGCCATAATAGCGGGCACACAGATACGCAGTATTTT
TRBJ1-2	NA	NA	TRBV20-1	CSARVQGLVGYTF	TGCAGTGCTAGAGTTCAGGGTCTAGTTGGCTACACCTTC
TRBJ2-7	TRBD2	few	TRBV9	CASSPYAGGSYEQYF	TGTGCCAGCAGCCCCTACGCGGGGGGCTCCTACGAGCAGTACTTC
TRBJ2-6	TRBD1	NA	TRBV5-1	CASSPGQVANVLTF	TGCGCCAGCAGCCCAGGACAGGTAGCCAACGTCCTGACTTTC
TRBJ2-1	TRBD2	few	TRBV12-3/TRBV12-4	CASSSTSGAWDEQFF	TGTGCCAGCAGTTCGACTAGCGGGGCGTGGGATGAGCAGTTCTTC
TRBJ1-2	NA	NA	TRBV5-1	CASSLDGIYGYTF	TGCGCCAGCAGCTTGGACGGAATCTATGGCTACACCTTC
TRBJ1-5	NA	NA	TRBV2	CASSGPNPGQPQHF	TGTGCCAGCAGCGGACCGAACCCGGGTCAGCCCCAGCATTTT
TRBJ2-1	TRBD1	NA	TRBV28	CASGSGQLYNEQFF	TGTGCCAGCGGGTCGGGACAGCTTTACAATGAGCAGTTCTTC
TRBJ1-4	NA	NA	TRBV7-9	CASSYFGQRATNEKLFF	TGTGCCAGCAGCTACTTCGGCCAGCGGGCAACTAATGAAAAACTGTTTTTT
TRBJ1-1	NA	many	TRBV5-6	CASSLDSHAFF	TGTGCCAGCAGCTTGGACAGCCACGCTTTCTTT
TRBJ2-7	TRBD1	NA	TRBV29-1	CSVETTGGVRNEQYF	TGCAGCGTTGAAACGACAGGGGGCGTTCGTAACGAGCAGTACTTC
TRBJ1-1	NA	many	TRBV29-1	CSGGHPGTEAFF	TGCAGCGGAGGGCACCCGGGGACTGAAGCTTTCTTT
TRBJ2-1	NA	few	TRBV29-1	CSVGRGRMKQFF	TGCAGCGTTGGGAGGGGGCGCATGAAGCAGTTCTTC
TRBJ2-7	NA	NA	TRBV6-2/TRBV6-3	CASSQETGSYEQYF	TGTGCCAGCAGCCAGGAAACAGGGTCCTACGAGCAGTACTTC
TRBJ1-2	TRBD1	NA	TRBV3-1	CASSQDQGADVYGYTF	TGTGCCAGCAGCCAAGATCAGGGGGCGGATGTATATGGCTACACCTTC
TRBJ2-5	TRBD1	few	TRBV29-1	CSVESDRVRETQYF	TGCAGCGTTGAGTCCGACAGGGTTAGGGAGACCCAGTACTTC
TRBJ2-7	NA	NA	TRBV13	CASSPRPSYEQYF	TGTGCCAGCAGCCCCCGTCCCTCCTACGAGCAGTACTTC
TRBJ2-1	TRBD1	NA	TRBV20-1	CSASTGARNEQFF	TGCAGTGCTTCCACAGGGGCCCGGAATGAGCAGTTCTTC
TRBJ1-2	TRBD1	few	TRBV20-1	CSARTGVHGYTF	TGCAGTGCTAGGACAGGGGTCCATGGCTACACCTTC
TRBJ2-5	NA	many	TRBV6-1	CASSDSWYGTQYF	TGTGCCAGCAGTGACTCGTGGTACGGGACCCAGTACTTC
TRBJ2-7	TRBD1	few	TRBV6-5	CASRPDRVSYEQYF	TGTGCCAGCAGACCCGACAGGGTGTCCTACGAGCAGTACTTC
TRBJ2-7	NA	NA	TRBV15	CATSKNDGYEQYF	TGTGCCACCAGCAAAAATGACGGCTACGAGCAGTACTTC
TRBJ1-2	TRBD1	NA	TRBV12-3/TRBV12-4	CASAGGRGPRGYGYTF	TGTGCCAGCGCAGGAGGGAGGGGGCCGAGGGGCTATGGCTACACCTTC
TRBJ2-7	TRBD1	few	TRBV9	CASSVGQGAYEQYF	TGTGCCAGCAGCGTGGGACAGGGGGCCTACGAGCAGTACTTC
TRBJ2-7	TRBD1	NA	TRBV11-2	CASSPDRVIYEQYF	TGTGCCAGCAGCCCCGACAGGGTCATCTACGAGCAGTACTTC
TRBJ1-5	TRBD1	NA	TRBV12-3/TRBV12-4	CASSLAGGDNQPQHF	TGTGCCAGCAGTTTAGCAGGGGGCGACAATCAGCCCCAGCATTTT
TRBJ2-5	NA	NA	TRBV21-1	CASSKVQPEYQETQYF	TGTGCCAGCAGCAAAGTGCAACCGGAGTACCAAGAGACCCAGTACTTC
TRBJ2-5	TRBD1	once	TRBV20-1	CSANTGDNEQYF	TGCAGTGCCAATACAGGGGACAATGAGCAGTACTTC
TRBJ2-7	TRBD1	NA	TRBV6-6	CASSYAGQGSYEQYF	TGTGCCAGCAGTTATGCGGGACAGGGTTCCTACGAGCAGTACTTC
TRBJ1-1	NA	many	TRBV5-1	CASSSQGNTEAFF	TGTGCCAGCAGCTCGCAGGGGAACACTGAAGCTTTCTTT
TRBJ2-7	NA	few	TRBV11-2	CASSSICEQYF	TGTGCCAGCAGCTCGATCTGCGAGCAGTACTTC
TRBJ2-1	TRBD2	NA	TRBV7-8	CASSFTWGGSYNEQFF	TGTGCCAGCAGCTTTACGTGGGGGGGCTCCTACAATGAGCAGTTCTTC
TRBJ2-1	NA	NA	TRBV25-1	CASALVNEQFF	TGTGCCAGCGCCCTTGTGAATGAGCAGTTCTTC
TRBJ1-5	TRBD1	NA	TRBV2	CASRDRVGNQPQHF	TGTGCCAGCAGGGACAGGGTTGGCAATCAGCCCCAGCATTTT
TRBJ2-7	NA	NA	TRBV6-2/TRBV6-3	CASASPVGGQTYEQYF	TGTGCCAGCGCCTCTCCCGTGGGGGGGCAGACCTACGAGCAGTACTTC
TRBJ1-1	NA	NA	TRBV10-2	CASRGQGERTEAFF	TGCGCCAGCAGGGGGCAGGGTGAGCGGACTGAAGCTTTCTTT
TRBJ2-7	NA	NA	TRBV27	CASSFESGAYGEQYF	TGTGCCAGCAGTTTCGAGTCCGGGGCATACGGCGAGCAGTACTTC
TRBJ1-6	NA	many	TRBV7-9	CASSSGGSYNSPLHF	TGTGCCAGCAGCTCGGGGGGATCCTATAATTCACCCCTCCACTTT
TRBJ1-1	NA	NA	TRBV29-1	CSGGVSYGTEAFF	TGCAGCGGAGGGGTTTCGTATGGCACTGAAGCTTTCTTT
TRBJ2-5	NA	NA	TRBV6-6	CASSYSIGGETQYF	TGTGCCAGCAGTTACTCGATTGGGGGAGAGACCCAGTACTTC
TRBJ2-1	TRBD2	few	TRBV5-1	CASGTSGGSLNYNEQFF	TGCGCCAGCGGGACTAGCGGGGGGTCCCTCAACTACAATGAGCAGTTCTTC
TRBJ2-5	NA	NA	TRBV28	CASRGTGTRKTQYF	TGTGCCAGCAGGGGGACCGGGACACGCAAGACCCAGTACTTC
TRBJ2-7	NA	NA	TRBV6-5	CASSYFAGVEQYF	TGTGCCAGCAGTTACTTTGCAGGGGTCGAGCAGTACTTC
TRBJ2-5	NA	NA	TRBV20-1	CSARAPGGLQETQYF	TGCAGTGCTAGGGCCCCCGGGGGGCTTCAAGAGACCCAGTACTTC
TRBJ2-1	NA	NA	TRBV5-1	CASNTDGPAAPYNEQFF	TGCGCCAGCAACACGGATGGGCCAGCGGCCCCCTACAATGAGCAGTTCTTC
TRBJ2-5	TRBD2	NA	TRBV28	CASSLAGALETQYF	TGTGCCAGCAGTTTAGCGGGAGCTCTGGAGACCCAGTACTTC
TRBJ2-2	TRBD1	NA	TRBV29-1	CSVRQGANTGELFF	TGCAGCGTCCGACAGGGGGCGAACACCGGGGAGCTGTTTTTT
TRBJ1-1	NA	NA	TRBV20-1	CSASRGQAGTEAFF	TGCAGTGCTAGCCGGGGCCAGGCGGGCACTGAAGCTTTCTTT